The 13 T cell receptor beta chains listed next were all sequenced from one sample in a study of blood T cell repertoires in COVID-19. TCRdb's copy holds only in-frame clones and misses some; the assay was immunoSEQ multiplex PCR. The sample carries under 300,000 clones, about 80% recorded once. The sample was peripheral blood. These receptors were taken from a woman older than 75 with active or convalescent COVID-19.

The rearrangement links TRBV5-4 to TRBJ2-2, with TRBD1 as a possible D gene (6 bases). CDR1 is SGHNT, CDR2 YYREEE, per germline (reference sequence). V was pared by 1 base and J by 5 bases, with 15 bases between. The CDR3 runs to 16 residues. CDR3 in amino acids: CASSLYGGRETGELFF. The DNA of the CDR3 is TGTGCCAGCAGCTTGTATGGGGGCAGGGAGACCGGGGAGCTGTTTTTT.

The rearrangement links TRBV15 to TRBJ1-2; 7 bases fit TRBD1. This CDR3 region has 14 residues. Germline trimming cut 3 bases from V and 7 bases from J; bases unmatched to any gene: 8. CDR1 and CDR2 from the germline V gene are LNHNV and YYDKDF (reference sequence). CDR3 sequence: CATSRDRRTRGYTF. CDR3 DNA: TGTGCCACCAGCAGGGACAGGAGGACGCGTGGCTACACCTTC. Based on the CDR3 plus reference TRBV15 and TRBJ1-2, the full variable domain is DAMVIQNPRYQVTQFGKPVTLSCSQTLNHNVMYWYQQKSSQAPKLLFHYYDKDFNNEADTPDNFQSRRPNTSFCFLDIRSPGLGDTAMYLCATSRDRRTRGYTFGSGTRLTVV.

The chain has TRBV5-1 and TRBJ1-2, with no clear D. Trimming removed 0 bases at V and 7 bases at J, with 7 bases between. CDR1 and CDR2 from the germline V gene are SGHRS and YFSETQ. The CDR3 runs to 12 residues. CDR3 residues: CASSLAASGYTF. In DNA, the CDR3 is TGCGCCAGCAGCTTGGCGGCTAGTGGCTACACCTTC.

The rearrangement links TRBV27 to TRBJ2-4, with 8 bases matching TRBD2. CDR3 length: 13 residues. With V trimmed by 2 bases and J by 12 bases, 6 bases remained unmatched. Germline CDR1 reads MNHEY; CDR2 reads SMNVEV (reference sequence). CDR3 loop: CASSLGAGTSQYF. The CDR3 DNA reads TGTGCCAGCAGTTTAGGGGCCGGGACTAGTCAGTACTTC.

The chain combines TRBV9 with TRBJ2-1, with 8 bases lining up with TRBD2. This CDR3 has 15 amino acids. J was trimmed by 6 bases and V by 0 bases; bases with no gene match: 5. CDR1 is SGDLS and CDR2 is YYNGEE in the germline V gene. CDR3 nucleotide sequence: TGTGCCAGCAGCGTAGAAGTCGGGACTAGCAATGAGCAGTTCTTC. It is translated as CASSVEVGTSNEQFF.

The rearrangement links TRBV5-4 to TRBJ2-2; 7 bases map to TRBD2. The V gene's germline CDR1 is SGHNT and CDR2 YYREEE (reference sequence). The CDR3 contains 16 residues. V lost 5 bases, J lost 5 bases, and 12 bases stayed unmatched. The CDR3 is CASRSWGLHSTGELFF. CDR3 nucleotides: TGTGCCAGCAGATCATGGGGACTACACAGTACCGGGGAGCTGTTTTTT.

This clone was counted between two and nine times. This sample also contains other DNA sequences that code for the same CDR3. The chain is built from TRBV28 and TRBJ2-7; 9 bases align to TRBD1. V was pared by 5 bases and J by 0 bases, with 8 bases of the junction left unmatched. The CDR3 loop spans 16 amino acids. Germline values: CDR1 MDHEN, CDR2 SYDVKM. CDR3: CASSPPPGQGSYEQYF. The CDR3 DNA is TGTGCCAGCAGTCCCCCCCCGGGACAGGGCTCCTACGAGCAGTACTTC.

In nucleotides, the CDR3 is TGTGCCACCAGTGACCAGGACAGGACCACAGATACGCAGTATTTT. Its protein product is CATSDQDRTTDTQYF. The rearrangement joins TRBV24-1 to TRBJ2-3, with 7 bases matching TRBD1. The CDR3 runs to 15 residues. CDR1 and CDR2 from the germline V gene are KGHDR and SFDVKD. J gave up 2 bases and V 4 bases, and 5 bases lay outside the gene matches.

The chain couples TRBV2 to TRBJ1-3; D may be TRBD1 (5 bases). Trimming left V 4 bases short and J 4 bases short, with 11 bases between. Germline CDR1 is SNHLY and CDR2 is FYNNEI. The CDR3 has 14 amino acids. The chain's CDR3 is CASSVPGIGNTIYF. The CDR3, as DNA: TGTGCCAGCAGTGTCCCAGGGATCGGAAACACCATATATTTT.

This rearrangement joins TRBV5-1 to TRBJ1-6; weak D call: TRBD1 (5 bases). Germline CDR1 is SGHRS and CDR2 is YFSETQ. This CDR3 contains 15 residues. The ends were cut back, 1 base at V and 5 bases at J, with 10 bases in the middle. This CDR3 reads CASSLPGTDNSPLHF. The CDR3 DNA reads TGCGCCAGCAGCTTGCCCGGGACTGATAATTCACCCCTCCACTTT.

The V and J genes are TRBV28 and TRBJ2-6, with D tentatively TRBD2 (5 bases). V lost 9 bases and J lost 2, with 14 bases in between. CDR1 is MDHEN and CDR2 is SYDVKM in the germline V gene. There are 15 residues in the CDR3. This CDR3 reads CASQRALAGANVLTF. The CDR3 DNA follows: TGTGCCAGTCAGAGGGCGCTGGCTGGGGCCAACGTCCTGACTTTC.

The rearrangement uses TRBV5-6 and TRBJ2-3; maybe TRBD2 (6 bases). CDR1 SGHDT and CDR2 YYEEEE come from the germline V gene. Trimming removed 4 bases at V and 0 bases at J, with 12 bases between. This CDR3 contains 15 residues. CDR3 loop: CASSLRRGSTDTQYF. The CDR3 coding sequence is TGTGCCAGCAGCCTACGACGGGGGAGCACAGATACGCAGTATTTT.

The chain carries TRBV6-6 and TRBJ2-7; D might be TRBD1 (6 bases). V was pared by 4 bases and J by 4 bases, with 8 bases between. Germline V gives CDR1 MNHNY, CDR2 SVGAGI (reference sequence). The CDR3 contains 12 residues. CDR3 protein: CASSLQGYEQYF. The CDR3 DNA reads as TGTGCCAGCAGTTTACAGGGTTACGAGCAGTACTTC.